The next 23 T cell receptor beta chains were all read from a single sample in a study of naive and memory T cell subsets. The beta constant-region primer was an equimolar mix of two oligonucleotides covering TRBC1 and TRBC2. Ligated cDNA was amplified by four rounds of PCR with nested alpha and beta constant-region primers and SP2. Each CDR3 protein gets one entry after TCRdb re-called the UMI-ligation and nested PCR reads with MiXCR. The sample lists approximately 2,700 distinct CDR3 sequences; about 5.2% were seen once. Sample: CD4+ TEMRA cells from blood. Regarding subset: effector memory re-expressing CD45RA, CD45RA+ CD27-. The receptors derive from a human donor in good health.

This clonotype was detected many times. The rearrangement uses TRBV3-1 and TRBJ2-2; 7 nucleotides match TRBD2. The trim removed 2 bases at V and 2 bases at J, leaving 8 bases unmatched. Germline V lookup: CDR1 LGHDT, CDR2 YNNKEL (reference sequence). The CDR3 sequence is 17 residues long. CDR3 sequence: CASSQSLGRANTGELFF. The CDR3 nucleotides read TGTGCCAGCAGCCAATCTTTGGGGAGGGCCAACACCGGGGAGCTGTTTTTT.

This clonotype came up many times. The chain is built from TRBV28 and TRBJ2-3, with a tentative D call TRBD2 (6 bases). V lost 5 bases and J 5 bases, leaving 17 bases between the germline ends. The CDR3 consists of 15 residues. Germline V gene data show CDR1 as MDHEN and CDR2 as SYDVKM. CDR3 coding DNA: TGTGCCAGCAGTCCCCCAATTCCGGGAGTAGATACGCAGTATTTT. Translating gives CASSPPIPGVDTQYF.

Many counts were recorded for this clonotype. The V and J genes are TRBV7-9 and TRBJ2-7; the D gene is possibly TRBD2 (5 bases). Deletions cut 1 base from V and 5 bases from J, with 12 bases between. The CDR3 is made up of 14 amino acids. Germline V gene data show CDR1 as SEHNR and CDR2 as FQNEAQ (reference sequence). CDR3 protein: CASSLDRAGDEQYF. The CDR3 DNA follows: TGTGCCAGCAGCTTAGACCGTGCGGGTGACGAGCAGTACTTC.

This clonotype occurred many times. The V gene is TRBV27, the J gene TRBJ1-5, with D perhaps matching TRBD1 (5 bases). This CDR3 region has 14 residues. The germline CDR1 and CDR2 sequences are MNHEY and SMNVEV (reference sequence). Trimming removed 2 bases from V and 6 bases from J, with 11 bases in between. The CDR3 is CASSLQGRSQPQHF. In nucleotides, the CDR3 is TGTGCCAGCAGTTTACAGGGTCGCAGTCAGCCCCAGCATTTT.

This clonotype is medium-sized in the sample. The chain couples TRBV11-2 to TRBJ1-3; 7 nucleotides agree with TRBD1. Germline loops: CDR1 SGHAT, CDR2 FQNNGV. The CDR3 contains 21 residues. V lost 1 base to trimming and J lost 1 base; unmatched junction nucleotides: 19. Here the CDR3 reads CASSLVGLTGRDRRSGNTIYF. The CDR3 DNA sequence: TGTGCCAGCAGCTTAGTAGGGTTGACAGGGCGCGACCGGCGGTCTGGAAACACCATATATTTT.

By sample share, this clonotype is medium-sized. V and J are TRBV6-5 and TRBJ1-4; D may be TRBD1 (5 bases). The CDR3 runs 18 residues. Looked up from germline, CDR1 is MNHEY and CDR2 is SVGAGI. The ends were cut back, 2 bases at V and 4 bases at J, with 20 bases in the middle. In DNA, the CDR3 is TGTGCCAGCAGTTACCGGGACCCTTTCACTTTTTTTAATGAAAAACTGTTTTTT. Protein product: CASSYRDPFTFFNEKLFF.

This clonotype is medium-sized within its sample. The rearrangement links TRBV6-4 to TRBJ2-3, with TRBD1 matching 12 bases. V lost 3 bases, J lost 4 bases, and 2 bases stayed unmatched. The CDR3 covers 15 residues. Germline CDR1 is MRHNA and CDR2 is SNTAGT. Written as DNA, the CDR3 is TGTGCCAGCAGTGAAGGGACAGGGGGCGCAGATACGCAGTATTTT. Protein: CASSEGTGGADTQYF.

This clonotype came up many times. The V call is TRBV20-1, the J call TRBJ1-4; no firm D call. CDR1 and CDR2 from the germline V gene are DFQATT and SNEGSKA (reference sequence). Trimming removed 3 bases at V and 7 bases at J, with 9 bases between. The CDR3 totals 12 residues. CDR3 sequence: CSASGEGEKLFF. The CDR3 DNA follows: TGCAGTGCTAGTGGAGAGGGTGAAAAACTGTTTTTT.

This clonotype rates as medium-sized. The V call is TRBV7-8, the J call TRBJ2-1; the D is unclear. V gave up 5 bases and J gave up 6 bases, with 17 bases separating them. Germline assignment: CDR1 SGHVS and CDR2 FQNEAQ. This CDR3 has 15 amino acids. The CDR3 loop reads CASSPVGSRFNEQFF. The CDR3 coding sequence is TGTGCCAGCAGCCCCGTCGGATCCAGGTTCAATGAGCAGTTCTTC.

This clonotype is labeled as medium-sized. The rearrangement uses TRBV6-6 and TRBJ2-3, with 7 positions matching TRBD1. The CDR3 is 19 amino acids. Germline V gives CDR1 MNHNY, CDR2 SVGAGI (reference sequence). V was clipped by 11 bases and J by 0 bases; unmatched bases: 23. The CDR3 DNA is TGTGCCGCTCAGGGTTACAGGGGCCTTCCACGGGTTAGCACAGATACGCAGTATTTT. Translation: CAAQGYRGLPRVSTDTQYF.

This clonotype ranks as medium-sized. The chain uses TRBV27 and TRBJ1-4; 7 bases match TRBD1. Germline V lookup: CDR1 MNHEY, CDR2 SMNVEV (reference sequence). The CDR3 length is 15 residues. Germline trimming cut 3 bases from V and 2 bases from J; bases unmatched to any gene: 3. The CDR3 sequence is CASSFFRGTNEKLFF. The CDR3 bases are TGTGCCAGCAGTTTTTTCAGGGGGACTAATGAAAAACTGTTTTTT.

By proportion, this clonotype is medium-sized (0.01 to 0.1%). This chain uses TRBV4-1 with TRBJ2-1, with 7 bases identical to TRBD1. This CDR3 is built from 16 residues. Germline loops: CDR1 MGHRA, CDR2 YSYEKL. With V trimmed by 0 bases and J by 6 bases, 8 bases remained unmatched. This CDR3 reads CASSQDWGQTANEQFF. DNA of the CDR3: TGCGCCAGCAGCCAAGATTGGGGACAGACCGCCAATGAGCAGTTCTTC.

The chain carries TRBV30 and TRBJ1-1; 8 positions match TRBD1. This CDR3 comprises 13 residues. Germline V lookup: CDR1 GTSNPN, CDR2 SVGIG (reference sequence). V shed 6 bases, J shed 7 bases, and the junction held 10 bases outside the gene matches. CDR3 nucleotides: TGTGCCTGCCCTGGGACAGGAGGGATTGAAGCTTTCTTT. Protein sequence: CACPGTGGIEAFF.

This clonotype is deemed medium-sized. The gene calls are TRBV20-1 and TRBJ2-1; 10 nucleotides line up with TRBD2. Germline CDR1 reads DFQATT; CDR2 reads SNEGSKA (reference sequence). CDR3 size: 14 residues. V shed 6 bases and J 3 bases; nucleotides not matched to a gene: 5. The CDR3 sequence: CSAATSGIYNEQFF. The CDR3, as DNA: TGCAGTGCAGCTACTAGCGGGATCTACAATGAGCAGTTCTTC.

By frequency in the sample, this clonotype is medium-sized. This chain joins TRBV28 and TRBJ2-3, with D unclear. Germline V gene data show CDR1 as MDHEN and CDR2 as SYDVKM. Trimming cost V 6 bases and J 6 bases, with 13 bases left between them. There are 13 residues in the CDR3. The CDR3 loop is CASSSVESDTQYF. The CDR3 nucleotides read TGTGCCAGCAGCTCCGTTGAGTCGGATACGCAGTATTTT.

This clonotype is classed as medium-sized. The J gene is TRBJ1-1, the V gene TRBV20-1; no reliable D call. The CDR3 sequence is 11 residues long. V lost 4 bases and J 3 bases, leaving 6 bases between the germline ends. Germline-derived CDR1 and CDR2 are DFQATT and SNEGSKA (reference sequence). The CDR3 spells CSAKRDTEAFF. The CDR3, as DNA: TGCAGTGCTAAGAGGGACACTGAAGCTTTCTTT.

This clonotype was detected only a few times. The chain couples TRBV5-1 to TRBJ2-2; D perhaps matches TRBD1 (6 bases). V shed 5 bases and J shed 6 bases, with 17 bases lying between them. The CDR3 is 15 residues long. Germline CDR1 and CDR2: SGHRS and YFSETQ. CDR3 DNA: TGCGCCAGCAGTTCCACAGGGAGTGTCTCCGGGGAGCTGTTTTTT. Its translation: CASSSTGSVSGELFF.

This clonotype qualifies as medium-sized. CDR3 region: CASSSHVGVNTEAFF. The CDR3 DNA reads TGTGCCAGCTCATCTCACGTAGGGGTGAACACTGAAGCTTTCTTT. V and J are TRBV18 and TRBJ1-1; D may be TRBD1 (5 bases). Trimming shortened V by 5 bases and J by 0 bases, and 13 bases separated the two germline ends. Germline V gives CDR1 KGHSH, CDR2 LQKENI. The CDR3 covers 15 residues.

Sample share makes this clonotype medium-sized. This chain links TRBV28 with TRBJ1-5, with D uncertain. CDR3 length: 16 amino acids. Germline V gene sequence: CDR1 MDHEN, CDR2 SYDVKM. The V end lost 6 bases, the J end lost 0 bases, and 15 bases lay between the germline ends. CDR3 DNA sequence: TGTGCCAGCAGCCGAAAGGGCTTTTATAGCAATCAGCCCCAGCATTTT. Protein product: CASSRKGFYSNQPQHF.

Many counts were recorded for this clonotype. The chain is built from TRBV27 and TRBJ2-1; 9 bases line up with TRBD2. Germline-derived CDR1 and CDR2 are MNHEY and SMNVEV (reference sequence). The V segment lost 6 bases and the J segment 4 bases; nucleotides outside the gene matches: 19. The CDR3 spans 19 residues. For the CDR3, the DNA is TGTGCCAGCAGGTACAAAGCCGGGACTAGCAGCCCTACTTACAATGAGCAGTTCTTC. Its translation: CASRYKAGTSSPTYNEQFF.

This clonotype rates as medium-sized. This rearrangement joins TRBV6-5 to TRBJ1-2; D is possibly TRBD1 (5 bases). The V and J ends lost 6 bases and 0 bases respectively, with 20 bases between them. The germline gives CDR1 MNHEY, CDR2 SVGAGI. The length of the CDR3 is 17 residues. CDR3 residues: CASRRSTGTSPNYGYTF. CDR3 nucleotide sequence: TGTGCCAGCAGACGAAGTACAGGCACCAGTCCTAACTATGGCTACACCTTC.

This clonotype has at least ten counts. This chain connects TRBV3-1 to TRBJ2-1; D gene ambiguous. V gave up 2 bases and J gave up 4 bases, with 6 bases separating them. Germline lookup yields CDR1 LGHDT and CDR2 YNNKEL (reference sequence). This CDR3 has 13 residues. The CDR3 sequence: CASSQIGYNEQFF. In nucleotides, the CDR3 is TGTGCCAGCAGCCAAATTGGTTACAATGAGCAGTTCTTC.

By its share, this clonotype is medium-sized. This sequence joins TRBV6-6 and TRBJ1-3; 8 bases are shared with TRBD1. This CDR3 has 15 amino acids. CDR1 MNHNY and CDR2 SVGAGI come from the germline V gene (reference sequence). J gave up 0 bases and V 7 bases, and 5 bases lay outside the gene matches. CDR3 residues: CASNMDRASGNTIYF. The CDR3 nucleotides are TGTGCCAGCAACATGGACAGGGCCTCTGGAAACACCATATATTTT.